Shown below are 25 T cell receptor beta chains from a single sample sequenced in a study of cytomegalovirus exposure and HLA in healthy donors. Libraries were prepared by immunoSEQ multiplex PCR; TCRdb keeps only in-frame clonotypes and omits some of them. The table records 250,000 or so clones, roughly 87% of them present only once. Sequenced material: PBMCs. The receptors were gathered from a man aged 18 to 30 in good health and CMV-seropositive.

This clone appeared once. V gene TRBV7-9 combines with J gene TRBJ1-2, with D tentatively TRBD1 (5 bases). Trimming took off 0 bases at V and 0 bases at J, with 11 bases between the two ends. CDR1 is SEHNR and CDR2 is FQNEAQ in the germline V gene (reference sequence). The CDR3 length is 16 residues. The CDR3: CASSLAGTEPNYGYTF. In DNA, the CDR3 is TGTGCCAGCAGCTTAGCTGGGACCGAACCTAACTATGGCTACACCTTC. Supplemented by reference TRBV7-9 and TRBJ1-2, the full variable domain reads DTGVSQNPRHKITKRGQNVTFRCDPISEHNRLYWYRQTLGQGPEFLTYFQNEAQLEKSRLLSDRFSAERPKGSFSTLEIQRTEQGDSAMYLCASSLAGTEPNYGYTFGSGTRLTVV.

V usage is TRBV5-1 and J usage is TRBJ1-1; 9 bases are a match to TRBD1. Germline V gene lookup returns CDR1 SGHRS and CDR2 YFSETQ. Trimming took 3 bases from V and 4 from J; bases not matched to a gene: 4. CDR3 length: 14 amino acids. Written as DNA, the CDR3 is TGCGCCAGCAGCTCACAGGGGGCTGGCACTGAAGCTTTCTTT. Translating it yields CASSSQGAGTEAFF.

This clone has just a few counts. This chain uses TRBV18 with TRBJ2-7, with D tentatively TRBD1 (8 bases). Trimming removed 5 bases from V and 7 bases from J, with 18 bases in between. This CDR3 has 14 residues. The V gene's germline CDR1 is KGHSH and CDR2 LQKENI. Here the CDR3 reads CASSAFGQGGEQYF. The CDR3 bases are TGTGCCAGCTCAGCATTTGGACAGGGAGGGGAGCAGTACTTC.

This chain links TRBV4-3 with TRBJ2-2; 8 bases fit TRBD2. The germline V gene has CDR1 LGHNA and CDR2 YSLEER. The V gene end was trimmed by 4 bases and the J gene end by 2 bases; junction bases not matched to a gene: 6. The CDR3 loop spans 16 amino acids. CDR3 protein: CASSLESGSNTGELFF. The CDR3 DNA reads TGCGCCAGCAGCCTAGAGAGCGGGAGTAACACCGGGGAGCTGTTTTTT.

CDR3 region: CAIGDRTEAFF. As DNA, the CDR3 is TGTGCCATTGGGGACCGGACTGAAGCTTTCTTT. The chain has TRBV10-3 and TRBJ1-1; perhaps TRBD1 as D (5 bases). This CDR3 is 11 amino acids long. V was cut by 9 bases and J by 5 bases, with 10 bases left in between. CDR1 and CDR2 (germline): ENHRY, SYGVKD.

The J gene is TRBJ2-1, the V gene TRBV15; no clear D gene. The V and J ends lost 0 bases and 0 bases respectively, with 9 bases between them. Germline CDR1 reads LNHNV; CDR2 reads YYDKDF (reference sequence). CDR3 size: 16 residues. CDR3 sequence (DNA): TGTGCCACCAGCAGAGATATCCTAAGCTCCTACAATGAGCAGTTCTTC. Its protein is CATSRDILSSYNEQFF.

The chain recombines TRBV25-1 with TRBJ2-7, with D possibly TRBD1 on 7 matching bases. This CDR3 spans 12 amino acids. Trimming removed 8 bases at V and 7 bases at J, with 15 bases between. Germline CDR1 and CDR2: MGHDK and SYGVNS. DNA of the CDR3: TGTGCCAGCTACGGGGGACAGATGGAGCAGTACTTC. This encodes CASYGGQMEQYF.

The count of this clone is one. This rearrangement joins TRBV4-1 to TRBJ2-3, with D possibly TRBD2 on 5 matching bases. Germline-derived CDR1 and CDR2 are MGHRA and YSYEKL. The CDR3 loop spans 16 amino acids. The ends were cut back, 7 bases at V and 2 bases at J, with 19 bases in the middle. The CDR3 sequence is CASNHRPALATDTQYF. Written as DNA, the CDR3 is TGCGCCAGCAACCACCGGCCGGCCCTAGCCACAGATACGCAGTATTTT.

The chain uses TRBV6-5 and TRBJ1-5; D may be TRBD1 (5 bases). V was pared by 4 bases and J by 4 bases, with 8 bases between. Per the germline V gene, CDR1 is MNHEY and CDR2 is SVGAGI. The CDR3 has 13 amino acids. Here the CDR3 reads CASSFNRNQPQHF. In nucleotides, the CDR3 is TGTGCCAGCAGTTTCAACAGGAATCAGCCCCAGCATTTT.

The V gene is TRBV4-2, the J gene TRBJ2-1; 10 bases agree with TRBD2. Trimming at V came to 0 bases and at J to 2 bases, leaving 1 base not matched to a gene. The CDR3 spans 16 residues. Germline V gene sequence: CDR1 LGHNA, CDR2 YNFKEQ. The CDR3 reads CASSQDTSGTYNEQFF. CDR3 nucleotides: TGTGCCAGCAGCCAAGATACTAGCGGGACCTACAATGAGCAGTTCTTC.

V gene TRBV6-1 combines with J gene TRBJ1-1; TRBD1 is a possible D gene (6 bases). Germline CDR1 reads MNHNS; CDR2 reads SASEGT. The CDR3 has 18 residues. Trimming cost V 0 bases and J 5 bases, with 22 bases left between them. CDR3 protein: CASSEAPGSHGGGTEAFF. CDR3 in DNA: TGTGCCAGCAGTGAAGCTCCTGGATCCCACGGAGGGGGGACTGAAGCTTTCTTT.

The chain is built from TRBV5-1 and TRBJ2-3; TRBD2 might be the D (5 bases). Trimming removed 0 bases at V and 1 base at J, with 12 bases between. This CDR3 has 16 residues. CDR1 SGHRS and CDR2 YFSETQ come from the germline V gene. The CDR3 loop is CASSLGSNGGTDTQYF. The CDR3 coding sequence is TGCGCCAGCAGCTTGGGGTCTAACGGGGGCACAGATACGCAGTATTTT.

The rearrangement uses TRBV29-1 and TRBJ2-1; TRBD2 matches at 14 bases. V trimming: 4 bases; J trimming: 12 bases; junction bases outside the gene matches: 5. The CDR3 runs 13 residues. CDR1 is SQVTM, CDR2 ANQGSEA, per germline. The CDR3 region has the DNA TGCAGCGTTGGGACTAGCGGGAGGTATGGGCAGTTCTTC. This codes for CSVGTSGRYGQFF.

This chain links TRBV4-1 with TRBJ1-2, with D possibly TRBD1 on 5 matching bases. The CDR3 sequence is 15 residues long. Trimming left V 0 bases short and J 7 bases short, with 15 bases between. Germline V gene sequence: CDR1 MGHRA, CDR2 YSYEKL. Written as DNA, the CDR3 is TGCGCCAGCAGCCAAGATTCCTCCGGGACGTCTGGCTACACCTTC. It yields the protein CASSQDSSGTSGYTF.

This clone was counted only a few times. The J gene is TRBJ2-1, the V gene TRBV29-1; D call uncertain. The germline gives CDR1 SQVTM, CDR2 ANQGSEA. The CDR3 runs 12 residues. The ends were cut back, 5 bases at V and 5 bases at J, with 10 bases in the middle. This CDR3 reads CSVFRANNEQFF. CDR3 bases: TGCAGCGTTTTCCGGGCCAACAATGAGCAGTTCTTC.

The genes are TRBV18 and TRBJ2-3; D is possibly TRBD1 or TRBD2 (5 bases each). From germline, CDR1 is KGHSH and CDR2 LQKENI. This CDR3 has 13 residues. V was trimmed by 5 bases and J by 6 bases, leaving 12 bases between them. CDR3 sequence: CASSSGTADTQYF. The DNA of the CDR3 is TGTGCCAGCTCATCCGGGACCGCCGATACGCAGTATTTT.

This chain links TRBV19 with TRBJ2-5; unclear D gene. CDR1 is LNHDA, CDR2 SQIVND, per germline (reference sequence). With 4 bases removed from V and 3 bases from J, the gap between germline ends came to 9 bases. This CDR3 comprises 13 residues. The CDR3 coding sequence is TGTGCCAGTAGTACCCTCCAGGAAGAGACCCAGTACTTC. Its translation: CASSTLQEETQYF.

The CDR3: CASSFTGLNTEAFF. The CDR3 region has the DNA TGTGCCAGCAGCTTTACAGGGTTGAACACTGAAGCTTTCTTT. The rearrangement uses TRBV5-5 and TRBJ1-1; possible D gene TRBD1, 6 bases. The CDR3 has 14 residues. V was pared by 2 bases and J by 0 bases, with 8 bases between. Germline CDR1 is SGHKS and CDR2 is YYEKEE (reference sequence).

This clone is a singleton in its sample. The rearrangement links TRBV15 to TRBJ2-7, with D uncertain. There are 12 residues in the CDR3. The V gene lost 2 bases and the J gene lost 6 bases, with 8 bases spanning the gap. The germline V gene encodes CDR1 LNHNV and CDR2 YYDKDF (reference sequence). The CDR3 DNA sequence: TGTGCCACCAGCAGACGATTGGCCGAGCAGTACTTC. It is translated as CATSRRLAEQYF.

The chain recombines TRBV6-1 with TRBJ2-1; 9 bases align to TRBD1. This CDR3 is built from 14 residues. After removal of 6 bases from V and 6 bases from J, the junction contained 6 bases not matched to a gene. Per the germline V gene, CDR1 is MNHNS and CDR2 is SASEGT. The CDR3 DNA reads TGTGCCAGCAGGAGCAGGACAGGGGCCAATGAGCAGTTCTTC. Residues: CASRSRTGANEQFF.

The CDR3 reads CASSRTETSSSYEQYF. The CDR3 DNA reads as TGTGCCAGCAGCCGTACCGAGACTAGCTCGTCGTACGAGCAGTACTTC. This chain joins TRBV7-9 and TRBJ2-7; 7 bases match TRBD2. Losses at the gene ends were 5 bases for V and 4 bases for J; bases not matched to a gene: 14. CDR3 length: 16 amino acids. Germline V gene data show CDR1 as SEHNR and CDR2 as FQNEAQ (reference sequence).

V is TRBV2 and J is TRBJ1-5; D not resolved. Germline CDR1 reads SNHLY; CDR2 reads FYNNEI. The CDR3 runs to 14 residues. Trimming stripped 5 bases from V and 9 bases from J, with 17 bases between. The chain's CDR3 is CASSTLEGRTPQHF. The DNA of the CDR3 is TGTGCCAGCAGTACCCTTGAGGGTCGGACGCCCCAGCATTTT.

V usage is TRBV28 and J usage is TRBJ2-7, with TRBD2 matching over 7 bases. Germline V CDR1 and CDR2: MDHEN, SYDVKM. The junction had 3 bases not matched to a gene; V was cut back by 3 bases and J by 1 base. The CDR3 extends over 14 amino acids. The CDR3 protein is CASSFSGGSYEQYF. CDR3 nucleotides: TGTGCCAGCAGTTTCTCCGGGGGGTCCTACGAGCAGTACTTC.

The rearrangement joins TRBV15 to TRBJ2-5; D perhaps matches TRBD1 (6 bases). V was trimmed by 1 base and J by 7 bases, leaving 22 bases between them. The CDR3 runs to 17 residues. CDR1 and CDR2 from the germline V gene are LNHNV and YYDKDF (reference sequence). CDR3 loop: CATSRGSGQMGLGTQYF. The CDR3 nucleotides read TGTGCCACCAGCAGAGGGTCCGGACAGATGGGCTTAGGGACCCAGTACTTC.

As regards this clone: The identical CDR3 is also encoded by other nucleotide sequences in the sample. This chain uses TRBV28 with TRBJ2-7; no clear D gene. This CDR3 has 11 amino acids. Germline lookup yields CDR1 MDHEN and CDR2 SYDVKM. Trimming took off 2 bases at V and 2 bases at J, with 1 base between the two ends. DNA for the CDR3: TGTGCCAGCAGTTTAACCTACGAGCAGTACTTC. It specifies CASSLTYEQYF.